This T cell receptor (beta chain) was documented in a study of blood T cells in healthy people across ages. Donors ranged from about 6 to 90 years old and were healthy Caucasians in Russia. Staff drew ten milliliters of peripheral blood from each donor. It was with a sample-barcoded 5' primer and a J-beta primer mix that a second PCR of roughly 6 to 11 cycles was run. Each sample provided no less than 2.5 million CDR3-containing paired-end reads. TCRdb reprocessed the 5' RACE reads with MiXCR, giving one entry per CDR3 protein. The profile shows roughly 830,000 distinct CDR3 sequences, roughly 60% of them singletons. Turning to this clonotype: Its antigen is still unknown. The junction differs from germline at one of its ends, possibly a read error.

In germline, CDR1 is LNHNV, CDR2 YYDKDF (reference sequence). This CDR3 spans 11 amino acids. Study conclusions and caveats: Per million T cells, TCR beta diversity dropped about linearly as age rose.

The receptor comes from a man younger than 40 in good health. The chain carries TRBV15 and TRBJ2-5; D call uncertain. Sequenced input: blood. The CDR3 is CATSTRETQYF. CDR3 bases: TGTGCCACCAGCACAAGAGAGACCCAGTATTTC.